This TCR beta chain was captured in a study of blood T cell repertoires in COVID-19. Across the whole study: PBMCs, B-cell-depleted T cells, or T cells were the source of the cDNA or gDNA that made up the material.

The germline V gene encodes CDR1 MNHEY and CDR2 SVGAGI. The CDR3 totals 12 residues. V trimming: 5 bases; J trimming: 4 bases; junction bases outside the gene matches: 1. Original handling: Researchers report that nucleated cell counts were estimated from reference gene primer amplification. Libraries were prepared by immunoSEQ multiplex PCR; TCRdb keeps only in-frame clonotypes and omits some of them. The V and J calls and clone size come from that table; D and trimming were worked out from the DNA. Of around 26,000 clones listed, roughly nine tenths are singletons. Sequencing was carried out using peripheral blood. The sequence came from a man in his 70s with active COVID-19. The rearrangement uses TRBV6-5 and TRBJ2-7; TRBD1 matches at 8 bases. This CDR3 is CASSRDRYEQYF. CDR3 nucleotide sequence: TGTGCCAGCAGTCGGGACAGGTACGAGCAGTACTTC.